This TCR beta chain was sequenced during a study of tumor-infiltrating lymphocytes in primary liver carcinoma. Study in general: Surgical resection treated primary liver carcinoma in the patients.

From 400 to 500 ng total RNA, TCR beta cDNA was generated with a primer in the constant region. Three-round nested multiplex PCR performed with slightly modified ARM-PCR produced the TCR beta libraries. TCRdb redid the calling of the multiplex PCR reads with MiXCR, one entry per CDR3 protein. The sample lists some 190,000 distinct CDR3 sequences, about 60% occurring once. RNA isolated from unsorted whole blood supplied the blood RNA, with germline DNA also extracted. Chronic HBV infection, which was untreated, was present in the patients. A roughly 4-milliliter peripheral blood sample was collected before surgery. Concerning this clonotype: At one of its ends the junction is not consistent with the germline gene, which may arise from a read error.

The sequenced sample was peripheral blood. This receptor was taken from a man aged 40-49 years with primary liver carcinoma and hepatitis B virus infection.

The CDR3 protein is CASSAGLLNEQLF. CDR3 nucleotide sequence: TGCGCCAGCAGCGCCGGGCTCCTCAATGAGCAGCTCTTC. This chain links TRBV5-1 with TRBJ2-1; D uncertain. CDR1 is SGHRS, CDR2 YFSETQ, per germline. The CDR3 loop spans 13 amino acids.